These 12 T cell receptor beta chains came from one sample sequenced in a study of cytomegalovirus exposure and HLA in healthy donors. The study ran its PCR with 60 Vbeta and 13 Jbeta primers. Produced via immunoSEQ multiplex PCR; TCRdb's table is partial and in-frame only. Among around 160,000 clones listed, 82% were seen once. Sequences were obtained from PBMCs. The origin of the receptors is a male donor in good health and CMV-seropositive.

The chain uses TRBV7-8 and TRBJ2-2; no firm D call. CDR3 length equals 15 residues. V was clipped by 6 bases and J by 1 base, with 12 bases between them. Germline CDR1 and CDR2: SGHVS and FQNEAQ. CDR3 in DNA: TGTGCCAGCAGTTTGCAGGCCTTGAACACCGGGGAGCTGTTTTTT. It codes for CASSLQALNTGELFF.

This chain joins TRBV18 and TRBJ1-1; D gene uncertain. Germline CDR1 is KGHSH and CDR2 is LQKENI. CDR3 length: 16 amino acids. The V end lost 1 base, the J end lost 0 bases, and 12 bases lay between the germline ends. CDR3 region: CASSPLESGMNTEAFF. DNA of the CDR3: TGTGCCAGCTCACCACTGGAGTCGGGAATGAACACTGAAGCTTTCTTT.

The chain carries TRBV27 and TRBJ2-2, with TRBD1 as a possible D gene (6 bases). There are 16 residues in the CDR3. CDR1 and CDR2 (germline): MNHEY, SMNVEV (reference sequence). Trimming shortened V by 6 bases and J by 0 bases, and 14 bases separated the two germline ends. The CDR3 loop is CASSRWTAPNTGELFF. The DNA for the CDR3 is TGTGCCAGCAGCCGTTGGACAGCACCGAACACCGGGGAGCTGTTTTTT.

This rearrangement joins TRBV7-2 to TRBJ2-2; TRBD1 might be the D (7 bases). Trimming took off 1 base at V and 6 bases at J, with 12 bases between the two ends. The CDR3 consists of 15 residues. Germline assignment: CDR1 SGHTA and CDR2 FQGNSA. The CDR3 is CASSLGAGGPGELFF. The CDR3 coding sequence is TGTGCCAGCAGCTTAGGTGCAGGGGGGCCCGGGGAGCTGTTTTTT. Combining the CDR3 with reference TRBV7-2 and TRBJ2-2 gives the whole variable domain GAGVSQSPSNKVTEKGKDVELRCDPISGHTALYWYRQSLGQGLEFLIYFQGNSAPDKSGLPSDRFSAERTGGSVSTLTIQRTQQEDSAVYLCASSLGAGGPGELFFGEGSRLTVL.

The CDR3 DNA follows: TGTGCCAGTAGTCGAGCGGGAAATGAGCAGTTCTTC. Its translation is CASSRAGNEQFF. The chain is built from TRBV19 and TRBJ2-1; TRBD2 matches at 7 bases. The ends lost 5 bases at V and 7 bases at J; junction bases unmatched: 2. The CDR3 consists of 12 residues. The V gene's germline CDR1 is LNHDA and CDR2 SQIVND (reference sequence). Together with reference TRBV19 and TRBJ2-1, the CDR3 gives the full variable domain: DGGITQSPKYLFRKEGQNVTLSCEQNLNHDAMYWYRQDPGQGLRLIYYSQIVNDFQKGDIAEGYSVSREKKESFPLTVTSAQKNPTAFYLCASSRAGNEQFFGPGTRLTVL.

V and J are TRBV18 and TRBJ1-1; a weak D match, TRBD1 (5 bases). Between the trimmed V and J ends, which lost 0 bases and 4 bases, there was a span of 15 bases. The CDR3 is 16 amino acids. Looked up from germline, CDR1 is KGHSH and CDR2 is LQKENI. This CDR3 reads CASSPPPGPGGTEAFF. For the CDR3, the DNA is TGTGCCAGCTCACCACCGCCGGGACCGGGGGGCACTGAAGCTTTCTTT.

V is TRBV12-5 and J is TRBJ2-5, with D possibly matching TRBD2 (5 bases). The CDR3 runs to 17 residues. Germline V gene lookup returns CDR1 LGHNT and CDR2 FRNRAP. Between the trimmed V and J ends, which lost 2 bases and 5 bases, there was a span of 21 bases. CDR3 coding DNA: TGTGCTAGTGGTTTGAATCTCCGGGGATGGAGTGGGGAGACCCAGTACTTC. It is translated as CASGLNLRGWSGETQYF.

The gene calls are TRBV2 and TRBJ1-2, with D perhaps TRBD1 (5 bases). The CDR3 is 14 residues long. The germline V gene encodes CDR1 SNHLY and CDR2 FYNNEI. Trimming stripped 7 bases from V and 4 bases from J, with 16 bases between. CDR3 bases: TGTGCCAGCACCTTGGGGGGGTCTAGCTATGGCTACACCTTC. Translating gives CASTLGGSSYGYTF.

The V gene is TRBV7-8, the J gene TRBJ1-3; 7 bases are shared with TRBD1. This CDR3 comprises 16 residues. V lost 3 bases to trimming and J lost 2 bases; unmatched junction nucleotides: 7. The germline V gene encodes CDR1 SGHVS and CDR2 FQNEAQ. The CDR3 DNA follows: TGTGCCAGCAGCTTGTACGGGACAGCCACTGGAAACACCATATATTTT. It encodes CASSLYGTATGNTIYF.

The genes are TRBV30 and TRBJ2-3; a possible D gene is TRBD2 (6 bases). This CDR3 is built from 13 residues. Germline-derived CDR1 and CDR2 are GTSNPN and SVGIG (reference sequence). Trimming took off 0 bases at V and 4 bases at J, with 8 bases between the two ends. The CDR3 sequence is CAWSVPGADTQYF. The CDR3 nucleotides are TGTGCCTGGAGTGTACCGGGGGCAGATACGCAGTATTTT.

The rearrangement links TRBV6-4 to TRBJ1-1; D may be TRBD1 (6 bases). The CDR3 totals 13 residues. Trimming cost V 0 bases and J 10 bases, with 12 bases left between them. Germline V lookup: CDR1 MRHNA, CDR2 SNTAGT. The CDR3 protein is CASSDSGGQVAFF. The CDR3 bases are TGTGCCAGCAGTGACTCCGGGGGGCAGGTAGCTTTCTTT.

V usage is TRBV7-2 and J usage is TRBJ1-2; the match to TRBD1 covers 9 bases. The trim removed 5 bases at V and 1 base at J, leaving 8 bases unmatched. Germline V CDR1 and CDR2: SGHTA, FQGNSA. This CDR3 comprises 16 residues. The CDR3 DNA reads as TGTGCCAGCAGCCAGGGACAGGGCCTGAGTAACTATGGCTACACCTTC. Amino acids: CASSQGQGLSNYGYTF.